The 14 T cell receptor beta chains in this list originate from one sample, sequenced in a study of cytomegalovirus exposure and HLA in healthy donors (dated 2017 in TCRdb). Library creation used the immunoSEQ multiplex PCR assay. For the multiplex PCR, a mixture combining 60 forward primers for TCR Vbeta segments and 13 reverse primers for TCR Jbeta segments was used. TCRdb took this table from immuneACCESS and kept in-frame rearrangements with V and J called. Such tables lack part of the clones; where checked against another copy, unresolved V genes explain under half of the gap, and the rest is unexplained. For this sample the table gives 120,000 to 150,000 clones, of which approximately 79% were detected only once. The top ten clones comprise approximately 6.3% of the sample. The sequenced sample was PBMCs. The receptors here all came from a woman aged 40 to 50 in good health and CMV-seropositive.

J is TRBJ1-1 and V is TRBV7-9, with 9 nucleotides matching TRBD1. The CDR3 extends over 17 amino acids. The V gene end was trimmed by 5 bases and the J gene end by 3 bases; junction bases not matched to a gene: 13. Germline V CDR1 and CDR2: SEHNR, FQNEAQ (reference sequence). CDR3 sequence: CASSRLFGRDRDTEAFF. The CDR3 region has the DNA TGTGCCAGCAGCCGCTTATTTGGCCGGGACAGGGACACTGAAGCTTTCTTT. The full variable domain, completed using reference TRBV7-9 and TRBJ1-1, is DTGVSQNPRHKITKRGQNVTFRCDPISEHNRLYWYRQTLGQGPEFLTYFQNEAQLEKSRLLSDRFSAERPKGSFSTLEIQRTEQGDSAMYLCASSRLFGRDRDTEAFFGQGTRLTVV.

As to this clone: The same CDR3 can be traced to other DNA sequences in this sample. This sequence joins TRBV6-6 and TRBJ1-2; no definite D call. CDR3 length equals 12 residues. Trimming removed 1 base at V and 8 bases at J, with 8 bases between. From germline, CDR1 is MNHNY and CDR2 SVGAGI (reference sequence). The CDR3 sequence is CASSYFPGGYTF. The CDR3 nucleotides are TGTGCCAGCAGTTACTTTCCGGGGGGCTACACCTTC.

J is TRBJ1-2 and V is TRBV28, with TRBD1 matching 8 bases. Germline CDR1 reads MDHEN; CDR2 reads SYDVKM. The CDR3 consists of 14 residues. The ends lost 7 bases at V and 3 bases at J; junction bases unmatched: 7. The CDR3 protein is CASNRGTFDYGYTF. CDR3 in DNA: TGTGCCAGCAACAGGGGGACCTTTGACTATGGCTACACCTTC.

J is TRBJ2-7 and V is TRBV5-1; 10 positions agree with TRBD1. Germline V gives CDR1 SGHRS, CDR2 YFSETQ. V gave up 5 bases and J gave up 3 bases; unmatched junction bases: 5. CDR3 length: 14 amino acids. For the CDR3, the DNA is TGCGCCAGCAGGGGACAGGGGAAATTCTACGAGCAGTACTTC. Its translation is CASRGQGKFYEQYF. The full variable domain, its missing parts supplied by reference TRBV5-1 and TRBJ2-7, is KAGVTQTPRYLIKTRGQQVTLSCSPISGHRSVSWYQQTPGQGLQFLFEYFSETQRNKGNFPGRFSGRQFSNSRSEMNVSTLELGDSALYLCASRGQGKFYEQYFGPGTRLTVT.

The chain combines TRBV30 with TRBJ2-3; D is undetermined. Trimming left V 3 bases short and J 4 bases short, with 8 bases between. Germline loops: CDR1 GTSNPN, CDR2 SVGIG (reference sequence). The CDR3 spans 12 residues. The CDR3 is CAWSVGSDTQYF. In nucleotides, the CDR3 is TGTGCCTGGAGCGTCGGGTCAGATACGCAGTATTTT.

CDR3 DNA: TGTGCCAGCAGTTCCCTTTCTGGAAACACCATATATTTT. This translates into CASSSLSGNTIYF. The chain links TRBV6-5 to TRBJ1-3, with D uncertain. This CDR3 contains 13 residues. The V gene lost 4 bases and the J gene lost 1 base, with 5 bases spanning the gap. CDR1 is MNHEY and CDR2 is SVGAGI in the germline V gene.

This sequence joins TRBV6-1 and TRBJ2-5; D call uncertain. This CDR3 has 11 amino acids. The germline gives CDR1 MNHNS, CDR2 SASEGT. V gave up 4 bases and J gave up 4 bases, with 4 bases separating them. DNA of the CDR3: TGTGCCAGCAGTGTCTCAGAGACCCAGTACTTC. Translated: CASSVSETQYF.

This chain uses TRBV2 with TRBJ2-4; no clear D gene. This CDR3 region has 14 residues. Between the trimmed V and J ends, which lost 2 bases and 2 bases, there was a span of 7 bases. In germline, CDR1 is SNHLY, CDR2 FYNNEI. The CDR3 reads CASSEWSSKNIQYF. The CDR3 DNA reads TGTGCCAGCAGTGAATGGAGCTCCAAAAACATTCAGTACTTC.

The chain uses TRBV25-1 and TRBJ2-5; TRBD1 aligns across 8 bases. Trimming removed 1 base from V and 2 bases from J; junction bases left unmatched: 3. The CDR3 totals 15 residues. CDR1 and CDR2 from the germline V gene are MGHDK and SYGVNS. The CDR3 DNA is TGTGCCAGCAGTGAATGGTACAGGGGGCAAGAGACCCAGTACTTC. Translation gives CASSEWYRGQETQYF.

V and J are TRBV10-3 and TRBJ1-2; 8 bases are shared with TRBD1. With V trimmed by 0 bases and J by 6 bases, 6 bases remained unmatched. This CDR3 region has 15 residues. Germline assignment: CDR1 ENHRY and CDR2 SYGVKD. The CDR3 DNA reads TGTGCCATCAGTGAGTCGGCGGGACAGGTTAATGGCTACACCTTC. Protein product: CAISESAGQVNGYTF.

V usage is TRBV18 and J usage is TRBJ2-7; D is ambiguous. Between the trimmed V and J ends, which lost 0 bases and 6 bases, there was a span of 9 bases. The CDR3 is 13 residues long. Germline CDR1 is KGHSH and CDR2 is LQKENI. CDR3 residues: CASSPPMSGEQYF. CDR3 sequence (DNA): TGTGCCAGCTCACCACCGATGAGTGGCGAGCAGTACTTC.

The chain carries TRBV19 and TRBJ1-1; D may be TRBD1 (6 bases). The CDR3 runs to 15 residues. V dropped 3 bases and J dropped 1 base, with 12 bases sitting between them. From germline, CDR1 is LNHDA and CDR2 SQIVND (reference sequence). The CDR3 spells CASSIAARGNTEAFF. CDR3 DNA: TGTGCCAGTAGTATCGCCGCCAGGGGGAACACTGAAGCTTTCTTT. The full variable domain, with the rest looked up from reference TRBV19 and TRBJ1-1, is DGGITQSPKYLFRKEGQNVTLSCEQNLNHDAMYWYRQDPGQGLRLIYYSQIVNDFQKGDIAEGYSVSREKKESFPLTVTSAQKNPTAFYLCASSIAARGNTEAFFGQGTRLTVV.

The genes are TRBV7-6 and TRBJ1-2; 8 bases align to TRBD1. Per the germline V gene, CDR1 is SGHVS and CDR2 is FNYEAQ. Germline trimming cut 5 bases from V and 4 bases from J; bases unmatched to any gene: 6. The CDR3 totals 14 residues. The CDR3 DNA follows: TGTGCCAGCAGCCCAGGACAGGGCGGCTATGGCTACACCTTC. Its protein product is CASSPGQGGYGYTF.

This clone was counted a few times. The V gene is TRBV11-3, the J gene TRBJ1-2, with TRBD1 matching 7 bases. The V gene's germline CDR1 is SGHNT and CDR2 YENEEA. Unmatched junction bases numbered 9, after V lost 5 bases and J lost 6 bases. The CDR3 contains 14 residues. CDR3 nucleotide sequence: TGTGCCAGCAGCACAGACAGGGAGGAGAATGGCTACACCTTC. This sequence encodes CASSTDREENGYTF.